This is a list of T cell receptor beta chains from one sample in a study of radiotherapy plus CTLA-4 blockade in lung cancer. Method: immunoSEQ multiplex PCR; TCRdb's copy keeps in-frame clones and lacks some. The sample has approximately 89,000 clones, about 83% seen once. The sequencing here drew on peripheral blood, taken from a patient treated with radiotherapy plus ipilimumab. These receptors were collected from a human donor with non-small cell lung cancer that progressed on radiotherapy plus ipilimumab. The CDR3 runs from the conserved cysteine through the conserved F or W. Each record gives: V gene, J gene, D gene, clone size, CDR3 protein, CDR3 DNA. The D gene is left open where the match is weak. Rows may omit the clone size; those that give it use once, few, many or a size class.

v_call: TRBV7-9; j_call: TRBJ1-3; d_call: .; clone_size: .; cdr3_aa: CASSLRRGLNPGNTIYF; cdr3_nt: TGTGCCAGCAGCTTACGACGGGGGCTAAATCCTGGAAACACCATATATTTT
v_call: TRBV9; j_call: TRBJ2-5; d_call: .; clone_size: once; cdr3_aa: CASSVVEGETQYF; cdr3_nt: TGTGCCAGCAGCGTAGTTGAGGGAGAGACCCAGTACTTC
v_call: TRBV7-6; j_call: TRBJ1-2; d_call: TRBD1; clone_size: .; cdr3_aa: CASSLGQGADTGGYTF; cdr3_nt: TGTGCCAGCAGCTTAGGACAGGGAGCCGACACCGGTGGCTACACCTTC
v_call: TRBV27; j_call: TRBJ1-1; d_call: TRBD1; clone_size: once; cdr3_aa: CASSLSGDRNTEAFF; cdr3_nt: TGTGCCAGCAGTTTATCTGGGGACAGGAACACTGAAGCTTTCTTT
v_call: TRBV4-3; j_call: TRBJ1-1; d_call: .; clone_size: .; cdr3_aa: CASSTGRNTEAFF; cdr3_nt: TGCGCCAGCAGCACCGGTAGGAACACTGAAGCTTTCTTT
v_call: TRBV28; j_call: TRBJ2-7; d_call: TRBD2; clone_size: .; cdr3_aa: CASSLETSAYEQYF; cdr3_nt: TGTGCCAGCAGTTTAGAGACTAGCGCCTACGAGCAGTACTTC
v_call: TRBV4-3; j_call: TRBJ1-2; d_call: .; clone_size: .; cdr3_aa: CASSQDSRNYGYTF; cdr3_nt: TGCGCCAGCAGCCAAGATTCCCGAAACTATGGCTACACCTTC
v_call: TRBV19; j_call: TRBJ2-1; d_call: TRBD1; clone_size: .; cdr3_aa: CASSRDRDNEQFF; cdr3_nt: TGTGCCAGTAGTAGGGACAGAGACAATGAGCAGTTCTTC
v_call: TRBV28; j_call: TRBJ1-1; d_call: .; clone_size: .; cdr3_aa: CASSLSEGKNTEAFF; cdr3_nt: TGTGCCAGCAGTTTATCGGAGGGGAAGAACACTGAAGCTTTCTTT
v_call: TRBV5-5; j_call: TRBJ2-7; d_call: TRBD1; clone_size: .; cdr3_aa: CASSPGTVLLSSYEQYF; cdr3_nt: TGTGCCAGCAGCCCCGGGACAGTTTTATTAAGCTCCTACGAGCAGTACTTC
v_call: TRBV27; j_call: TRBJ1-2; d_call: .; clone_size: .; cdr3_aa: CASSLFPDYGYTF; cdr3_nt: TGTGCCAGCAGTTTATTTCCGGACTATGGCTACACCTTC
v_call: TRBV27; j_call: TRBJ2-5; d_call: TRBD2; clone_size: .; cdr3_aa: CASSGLAGVETQYF; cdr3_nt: TGTGCCAGCAGTGGACTAGCGGGAGTAGAGACCCAGTACTTC